The 26 T cell receptor beta chains below were found in one sample sequenced in a study of Graves' ophthalmopathy and Graves' hyperthyroidism. Using RNA transcripts, the TCR beta CDR3 regions were amplified. HTBI primers served in a first-round RT-PCR, which a second-round multiplex PCR followed. TCRdb fed the multiplex PCR reads into MiXCR, producing one record per CDR3 protein. The table lists 1 million to 1.3 million distinct CDR3 sequences, about 36% of them singletons, with over 8.5% in the top ten. Sequencing was carried out using peripheral blood or thyroid tissue (not recorded which). The receptors derive from an adult man with Graves' hyperthyroidism.

The chain combines TRBV29-1 with TRBJ1-2; D is uncertain. Trimming stripped 6 bases from V and 8 bases from J, with 13 bases between. CDR1 is SQVTM and CDR2 is ANQGSEA in the germline V gene. CDR3 length equals 11 residues. For the CDR3, the DNA is TGCAGCGTCCAGCCGGGAGGGGGCTACACCTTC. The encoded protein is CSVQPGGGYTF. Supplemented by reference TRBV29-1 and TRBJ1-2, the full variable domain reads SAVISQKPSRDICQRGTSLTIQCQVDSQVTMMFWYRQQPGQSLTLIATANQGSEATYESGFVIDKFPISRPNLTFSTLTVSNMSPEDSSIYLCSVQPGGGYTFGSGTRLTVV.

V is TRBV7-9 and J is TRBJ1-5, with TRBD1 matching 7 bases. J was trimmed by 1 base and V by 1 base; bases with no gene match: 7. Per the germline V gene, CDR1 is SEHNR and CDR2 is FQNEAQ (reference sequence). The CDR3 loop spans 17 amino acids. The DNA for the CDR3 is TGTGCCAGCAGCTTAGAACAGGGGATATCGAGCAATCAGCCCCAGCATTTT. It is translated as CASSLEQGISSNQPQHF.

This clonotype was observed at least ten times. The rearrangement uses TRBV7-9 and TRBJ2-2; D remains unclear. Looked up from germline, CDR1 is SEHNR and CDR2 is FQNEAQ (reference sequence). The CDR3 is 15 residues long. Trimming left V 5 bases short and J 0 bases short, with 10 bases between. In DNA, the CDR3 is TGTGCCAGCAGCACGGGCCCCACGAACACCGGGGAGCTGTTTTTT. Amino acids: CASSTGPTNTGELFF.

In its sample, this clonotype was seen a few times. This chain joins TRBV19 and TRBJ2-2; D perhaps matches TRBD1 (5 bases). CDR1 LNHDA and CDR2 SQIVND come from the germline V gene (reference sequence). The V and J ends lost 7 bases and 0 bases respectively, with 18 bases between them. This CDR3 has 17 residues. The chain's CDR3 is CASTRTMGQTNTGELFF. CDR3 coding DNA: TGTGCCAGTACCCGTACGATGGGGCAGACGAACACCGGGGAGCTGTTTTTT.

In the case of this clonotype: The junction departs from germline at one end; a sequencing error may be responsible. The chain combines TRBV29-1 with TRBJ1-1; D is unclear. Germline V gene lookup returns CDR1 SQVTM and CDR2 ANQGSEA. This CDR3 spans 13 amino acids. The CDR3 loop reads CSVARATNTEAFF. CDR3 DNA sequence: TGCAGCGTTGCAAGGGCTACGAACACTGAAGCCTTCTTT. Full variable domain (outside the CDR3, taken from reference TRBV29-1 and TRBJ1-1): SAVISQKPSRDICQRGTSLTIQCQVDSQVTMMFWYRQQPGQSLTLIATANQGSEATYESGFVIDKFPISRPNLTFSTLTVSNMSPEDSSIYLCSVARATNTEAFFGQGTRLTVV.

This clonotype was seen a handful of times. The rearrangement uses TRBV24-1 and TRBJ2-6; D is possibly TRBD1 or TRBD2 (5 bases each). V shed 3 bases and J shed 0 bases, with 8 bases lying between them. Germline V lookup: CDR1 KGHDR, CDR2 SFDVKD. The CDR3 consists of 16 residues. Here the CDR3 reads CATSDRGVSGANVLTF. In nucleotides, the CDR3 is TGTGCCACCAGTGATAGGGGAGTCTCTGGGGCCAACGTCCTGACTTTC.

In regard to this clonotype: An end of the junction differs from the germline gene, which may be a read error. The V and J genes are TRBV10-3 and TRBJ2-5, with D unresolved. Per the germline V gene, CDR1 is ENHRY and CDR2 is SYGVKD. The CDR3 length is 16 residues. The CDR3: CASSTFAEVYQETQYF. CDR3 nucleotides: TGTGCCAGCAGTACTTTTGCGGAAGTGTACCAAGAGACCCAGTACTTC.

This clonotype was seen repeatedly, ten times or more. The chain couples TRBV5-1 to TRBJ2-5; D call uncertain. This CDR3 spans 13 amino acids. V was clipped by 5 bases and J by 0 bases, with 8 bases between them. The germline V gene has CDR1 SGHRS and CDR2 YFSETQ. In DNA, the CDR3 is TGCGCCAGCAGTTGGGGTCACCAAGAGACCCAGTACTTC. Its protein product is CASSWGHQETQYF.

This sequence joins TRBV10-3 and TRBJ1-4, with D tentatively TRBD1 (6 bases). Germline CDR1 and CDR2: ENHRY and SYGVKD. This CDR3 is 13 amino acids long. V lost 6 bases and J lost 7, with 12 bases in between. Written as DNA, the CDR3 is TGTGCCATCAGACAGGGAGGGGGTGAAAAACTGTTTTTT. Residues: CAIRQGGGEKLFF.

This clonotype has just one count. The chain uses TRBV25-1 and TRBJ2-2; the D call may be TRBD1 or TRBD2 (6 bases each). V shed 3 bases and J shed 6 bases, with 23 bases lying between them. CDR1 is MGHDK and CDR2 is SYGVNS in the germline V gene. This CDR3 comprises 18 residues. In DNA form, the CDR3 reads TGTGCCAGCAGTGATCCTCAAGTTGGGGGCGCGGGACCCGGGGAGCTGTTTTTT. Its translation: CASSDPQVGGAGPGELFF.

This chain links TRBV29-1 with TRBJ2-7, with D possibly called TRBD1 or TRBD2 (6 bases each). Trimming left V 4 bases short and J 6 bases short, with 13 bases between. CDR1 is SQVTM and CDR2 is ANQGSEA in the germline V gene. The CDR3 consists of 12 residues. DNA for the CDR3: TGCAGCGTTGGTCGGGGGCCGGGCGAGCAGTACTTC. Translation: CSVGRGPGEQYF.

The rearrangement joins TRBV7-9 to TRBJ2-6, with TRBD2 as a possible D gene (6 bases). Germline V gives CDR1 SEHNR, CDR2 FQNEAQ (reference sequence). With 4 bases removed from V and 4 bases from J, the gap between germline ends came to 14 bases. The length of the CDR3 is 16 residues. The CDR3 DNA reads as TGTGCCAGCAGCTGGGGAGGAGGCTCGGGGGCCAACGTCCTGACTTTC. It yields the protein CASSWGGGSGANVLTF.

The chain carries TRBV29-1 and TRBJ2-5, with 12 bases that match TRBD1. CDR1 SQVTM and CDR2 ANQGSEA come from the germline V gene. The ends lost 6 bases at V and 2 bases at J; junction bases unmatched: 7. CDR3 size: 15 residues. The DNA for the CDR3 is TGCAGCGTAGACCGGGACAGGGGGCATCAAGAGACCCAGTACTTC. Translated: CSVDRDRGHQETQYF.

This clonotype has a handful of counts. The chain recombines TRBV20-1 with TRBJ2-7; D perhaps matches TRBD1 (5 bases). V was pared by 3 bases and J by 0 bases, with 9 bases between. The CDR3 contains 13 residues. CDR1 and CDR2 (germline): DFQATT, SNEGSKA (reference sequence). Here the CDR3 reads CSASVDNSYEQYF. CDR3 nucleotides: TGCAGTGCTAGTGTGGACAACTCCTACGAGCAGTACTTC.

This clonotype was counted many times. The V call is TRBV19, the J call TRBJ1-5; 8 positions match TRBD1. V lost 3 bases and J lost 7; bases outside the gene matches: 5. The CDR3 is made up of 14 amino acids. Germline values: CDR1 LNHDA, CDR2 SQIVND (reference sequence). The CDR3 nucleotides are TGTGCCAGTAGTATCGACAGGGGTGCGCAGCCCCAGCATTTT. Translation gives CASSIDRGAQPQHF.

This rearrangement joins TRBV29-1 to TRBJ2-5, with a weak D call TRBD1 (5 bases). Germline V lookup: CDR1 SQVTM, CDR2 ANQGSEA. V was shortened by 6 bases and J by 6 bases, with 23 bases between the two germline ends. There are 15 residues in the CDR3. The CDR3 region is CSVSPLPQGGKTQYF. CDR3 nucleotides: TGCAGCGTCTCACCCCTTCCCCAGGGTGGTAAGACCCAGTACTTC.

This clonotype was counted at least ten times. The gene calls are TRBV7-9 and TRBJ1-2, with D possibly TRBD1 on 5 matching bases. CDR1 and CDR2 from the germline V gene are SEHNR and FQNEAQ (reference sequence). V gave up 6 bases and J gave up 8 bases, with 19 bases separating them. The CDR3 consists of 14 residues. CDR3 bases: TGTGCCAGCAGTCCTACGTTTGGGGGAAGCGGCTACACCTTC. It translates to CASSPTFGGSGYTF.

This clonotype was seen more than once but under ten times. The chain joins TRBV28 to TRBJ1-5, with D unclear. Germline loops: CDR1 MDHEN, CDR2 SYDVKM. The CDR3 consists of 14 residues. V lost 2 bases to trimming and J lost 8 bases, with 13 bases between them. The CDR3: CASSLPHSTKPQHF. DNA for the CDR3: TGTGCCAGCAGTTTACCCCATTCTACGAAGCCCCAGCATTTT.

V is TRBV13 and J is TRBJ1-2, with a possible D match to TRBD1 (5 bases). CDR3 size: 16 residues. Per germline, CDR1 PRHDT and CDR2 FYEKMQ (reference sequence). Trimming removed 5 bases at V and 1 base at J, with 17 bases between. The CDR3 here is CASSPMGRGVNYGYTF. The CDR3 DNA sequence: TGTGCCAGCAGCCCCATGGGCAGAGGGGTTAACTATGGCTACACCTTC.

The chain carries TRBV7-9 and TRBJ1-1; D gene ambiguous. Trimming left V 6 bases short and J 5 bases short, with 16 bases between. CDR1 SEHNR and CDR2 FQNEAQ come from the germline V gene (reference sequence). The CDR3 covers 14 residues. The CDR3 nucleotides are TGTGCCAGCAGTCGAGAGAAGGCTGGGACTGAAGCTTTCTTT. This translates into CASSREKAGTEAFF.

This clonotype was seen ten or more times. The chain combines TRBV7-9 with TRBJ1-3; TRBD1 aligns across 11 bases. The germline gives CDR1 SEHNR, CDR2 FQNEAQ (reference sequence). After removal of 5 bases from V and 4 bases from J, the junction contained 10 bases not matched to a gene. The CDR3 runs 17 residues. The CDR3 region is CASSLGQGASSGNTIYF. The CDR3 DNA is TGTGCCAGCAGCCTCGGACAGGGGGCGTCGTCGGGAAACACCATATATTTT.

The genes are TRBV9 and TRBJ2-2; 10 bases match TRBD1. Losses at the gene ends were 4 bases for V and 2 bases for J; bases not matched to a gene: 8. Germline loops: CDR1 SGDLS, CDR2 YYNGEE. This CDR3 has 17 residues. The CDR3 DNA reads TGTGCCAGCAGCTCTCCTGGACAGGGGGTTAACACCGGGGAGCTGTTTTTT. This gives the protein CASSSPGQGVNTGELFF.

This clonotype was observed at least ten times. V usage is TRBV11-2 and J usage is TRBJ2-2; D remains ambiguous. The germline V and J ends were trimmed by 0 bases and 4 bases, with 9 bases remaining between them. The germline CDR1 and CDR2 sequences are SGHAT and FQNNGV. CDR3 length equals 15 residues. The CDR3 here is CASSLEPLATGELFF. The CDR3 DNA is TGTGCCAGCAGCTTAGAGCCCCTGGCCACCGGGGAGCTGTTTTTT.

To note about this clonotype: This may be a read error: a much more frequent sequence differs by one nucleotide. This rearrangement joins TRBV10-3 to TRBJ1-2, with 7 positions matching TRBD1. This CDR3 comprises 15 residues. Per the germline V gene, CDR1 is ENHRY and CDR2 is SYGVKD. The CDR3: CASSEGAWGRDGYAF. CDR3 bases: TGTGCCAGCAGTGAGGGGGCGTGGGGACGGGATGGCTACGCCTTC.

The J gene is TRBJ1-6, the V gene TRBV20-1; unclear D gene. Trimming shortened V by 7 bases and J by 13 bases, and 17 bases separated the two germline ends. The CDR3 runs to 12 residues. Per the germline V gene, CDR1 is DFQATT and CDR2 is SNEGSKA (reference sequence). The CDR3 DNA sequence: TGCAGTGGCGGTCCCCAAGGTCAGCCCCTCCACTTT. Protein product: CSGGPQGQPLHF.

In this sample, this clonotype turned up a few times. This rearrangement joins TRBV7-9 to TRBJ1-5; D is undetermined. V gave up 5 bases and J gave up 11 bases, with 16 bases separating them. The CDR3 has 13 amino acids. The germline V gene encodes CDR1 SEHNR and CDR2 FQNEAQ (reference sequence). CDR3 in amino acids: CASSPDVGETQHF. The CDR3 DNA follows: TGTGCCAGCAGCCCGGACGTCGGGGAGACCCAGCATTTT.